Listed below are T cell receptor beta chains from one sample, sequenced in a study of molecular identifiers for immune sequencing clone quantification. TCRdb re-analysed the PCR reads in MiXCR, keeping a single row per CDR3 protein. The sample holds about 500,000 distinct CDR3 sequences, 20% to 25% seen once. Sequenced material: naive CD8+ T cells from blood, with Jurkat cell RNA spiked in. Source of these receptors: a human donor in good health. Some libraries in this study had Jurkat cell RNA spiked in. Each CDR3 is given without its conserved first and last residue. D genes are given only for firm matches. Clone size is not always given. Where it is, it says once, few, many or a class for expanded clones.

V gene | D gene | clone size | CDR3 length | CDR3 protein
TRBV6-2/TRBV6-3 | TRBD1 | many | 14 | ASSYPEPGTGLIQY
TRBV5-4 | NA | many | 11 | ASSSRGAGELF
TRBV12-3/TRBV12-4 | NA | many | 15 | ASSSHEMLRNTGELF
TRBV28 | NA | few | 13 | ASSFTGGGTDAQY
TRBV6-6 | NA | many | 12 | ASSYTQTKETQY
TRBV13 | NA | few | 13 | ASSSDGSGRGEQY
TRBV7-9 | TRBD1 | NA | 14 | ASSLEPGGVNTEAF
TRBV7-2 | TRBD1 | many | 11 | ASSTGGSYEQY
TRBV27 | TRBD1 | few | 14 | ASSTQDRVSTDTQY
TRBV3-1 | NA | NA | 14 | ASSHVTTGFGDTQY